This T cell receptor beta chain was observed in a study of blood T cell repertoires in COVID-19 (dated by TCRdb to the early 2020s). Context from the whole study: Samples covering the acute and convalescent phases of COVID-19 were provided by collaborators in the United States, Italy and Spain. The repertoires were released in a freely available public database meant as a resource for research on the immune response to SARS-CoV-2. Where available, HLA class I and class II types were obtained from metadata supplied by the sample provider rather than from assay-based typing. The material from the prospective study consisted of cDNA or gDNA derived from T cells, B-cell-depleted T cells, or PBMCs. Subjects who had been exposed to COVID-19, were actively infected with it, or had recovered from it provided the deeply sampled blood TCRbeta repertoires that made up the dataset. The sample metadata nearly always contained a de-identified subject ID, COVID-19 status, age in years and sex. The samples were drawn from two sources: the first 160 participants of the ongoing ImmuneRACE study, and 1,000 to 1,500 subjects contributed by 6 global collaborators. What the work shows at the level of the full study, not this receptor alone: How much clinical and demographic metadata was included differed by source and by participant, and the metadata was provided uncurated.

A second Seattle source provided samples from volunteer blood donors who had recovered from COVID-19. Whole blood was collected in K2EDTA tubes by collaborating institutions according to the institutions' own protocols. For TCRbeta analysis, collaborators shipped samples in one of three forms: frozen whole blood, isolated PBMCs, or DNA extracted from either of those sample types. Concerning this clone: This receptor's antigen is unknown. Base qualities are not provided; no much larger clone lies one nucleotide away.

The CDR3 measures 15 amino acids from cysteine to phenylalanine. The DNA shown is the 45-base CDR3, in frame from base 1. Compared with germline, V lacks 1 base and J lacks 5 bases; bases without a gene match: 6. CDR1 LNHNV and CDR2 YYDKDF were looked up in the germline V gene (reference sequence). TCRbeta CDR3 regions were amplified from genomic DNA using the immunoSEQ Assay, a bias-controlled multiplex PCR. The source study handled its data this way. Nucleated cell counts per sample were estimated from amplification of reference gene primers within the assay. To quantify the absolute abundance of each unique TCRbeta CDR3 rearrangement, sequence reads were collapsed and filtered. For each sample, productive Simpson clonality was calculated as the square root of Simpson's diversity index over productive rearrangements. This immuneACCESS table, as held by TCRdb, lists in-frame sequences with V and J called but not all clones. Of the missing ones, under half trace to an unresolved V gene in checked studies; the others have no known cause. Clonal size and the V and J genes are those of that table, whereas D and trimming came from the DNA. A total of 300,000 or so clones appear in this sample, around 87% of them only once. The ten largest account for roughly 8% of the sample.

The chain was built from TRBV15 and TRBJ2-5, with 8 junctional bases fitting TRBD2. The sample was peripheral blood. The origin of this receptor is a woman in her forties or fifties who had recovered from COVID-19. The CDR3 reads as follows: CATSRGIAGFETQYF. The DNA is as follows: TGTGCCACCAGCAGAGGTATAGCGGGGTTTGAGACCCAGTACTTC.